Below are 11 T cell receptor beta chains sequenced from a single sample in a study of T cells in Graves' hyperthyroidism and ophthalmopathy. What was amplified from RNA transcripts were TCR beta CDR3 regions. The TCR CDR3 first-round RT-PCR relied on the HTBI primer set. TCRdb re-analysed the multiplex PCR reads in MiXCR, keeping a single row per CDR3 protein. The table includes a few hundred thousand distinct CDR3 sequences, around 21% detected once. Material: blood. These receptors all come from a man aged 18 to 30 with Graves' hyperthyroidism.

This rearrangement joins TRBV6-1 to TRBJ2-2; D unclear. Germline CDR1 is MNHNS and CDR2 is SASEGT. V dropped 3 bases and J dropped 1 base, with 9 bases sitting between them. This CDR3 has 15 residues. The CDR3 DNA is TGTGCCAGCAGTGAGGACGGCGGGAACACCGGGGAGCTGTTTTTT. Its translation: CASSEDGGNTGELFF.

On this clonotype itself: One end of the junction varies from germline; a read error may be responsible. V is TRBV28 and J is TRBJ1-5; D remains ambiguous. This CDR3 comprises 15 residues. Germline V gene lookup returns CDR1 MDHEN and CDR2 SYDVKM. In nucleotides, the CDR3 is TGTGCCAGCAGTGAAACCGGGTCGTCCAATCAGCTCCAGCATTTT. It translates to CASSETGSSNQLQHF. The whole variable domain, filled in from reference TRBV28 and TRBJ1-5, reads DVKVTQSSRYLVKRTGEKVFLECVQDMDHENMFWYRQDPGLGLRLIYFSYDVKMKEKGDIPEGYSVSREKKERFSLILESASTNQTSMYLCASSETGSSNQLQHFGDGTRLSIL.

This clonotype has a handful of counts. In DNA, the CDR3 is TGTGCCAGCAGCCAAGATAGGGGGGAAAACTATGGCTACACCTTC. It codes for CASSQDRGENYGYTF. The genes are TRBV4-2 and TRBJ1-2, with D possibly matching TRBD1 (6 bases). Germline values: CDR1 LGHNA, CDR2 YNFKEQ. The ends were cut back, 0 bases at V and 2 bases at J, with 10 bases in the middle. CDR3 size: 15 residues.

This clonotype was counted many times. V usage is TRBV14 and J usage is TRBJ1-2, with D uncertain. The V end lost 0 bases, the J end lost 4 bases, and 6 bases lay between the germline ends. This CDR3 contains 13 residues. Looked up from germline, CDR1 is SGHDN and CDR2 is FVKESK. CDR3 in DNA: TGTGCCAGCAGCCAAGAAAGGTTCTATGGCTACACCTTC. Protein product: CASSQERFYGYTF.

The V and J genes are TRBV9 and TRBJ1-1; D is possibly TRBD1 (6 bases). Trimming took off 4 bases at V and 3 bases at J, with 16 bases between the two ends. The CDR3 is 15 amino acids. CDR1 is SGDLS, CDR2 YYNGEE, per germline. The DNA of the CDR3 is TGTGCCAGCAGCTTAATCTTGAAGGGGGACACTGAAGCTTTCTTT. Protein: CASSLILKGDTEAFF.

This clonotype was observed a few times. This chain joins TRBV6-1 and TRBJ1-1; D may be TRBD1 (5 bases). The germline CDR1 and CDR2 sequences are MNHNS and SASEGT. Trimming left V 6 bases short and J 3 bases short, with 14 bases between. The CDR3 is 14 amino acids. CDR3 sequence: CASRRTRGDTEAFF. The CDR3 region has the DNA TGTGCCAGCAGGAGGACAAGGGGAGACACTGAAGCTTTCTTT.

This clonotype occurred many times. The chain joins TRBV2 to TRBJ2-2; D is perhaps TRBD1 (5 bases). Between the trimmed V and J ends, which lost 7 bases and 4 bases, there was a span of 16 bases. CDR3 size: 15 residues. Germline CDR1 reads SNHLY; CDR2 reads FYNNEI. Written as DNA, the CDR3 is TGTGCCAGCACCGCTAAGTCAGGGCCCACCGGGGAGCTGTTTTTT. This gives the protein CASTAKSGPTGELFF.

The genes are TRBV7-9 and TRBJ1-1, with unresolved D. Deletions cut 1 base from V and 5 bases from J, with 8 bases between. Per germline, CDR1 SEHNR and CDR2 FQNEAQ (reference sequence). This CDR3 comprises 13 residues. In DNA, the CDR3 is TGTGCCAGCAGCTTAGGCCAGTGGACTGAAGCTTTCTTT. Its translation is CASSLGQWTEAFF.

CDR3 residues: CAWSVSSARGYTF. In DNA form, the CDR3 reads TGTGCCTGGAGTGTCTCATCGGCAAGGGGCTACACCTTC. The V call is TRBV30, the J call TRBJ1-2; D unresolved. Germline-derived CDR1 and CDR2 are GTSNPN and SVGIG (reference sequence). This CDR3 is 13 amino acids long. Between the trimmed V and J ends, which lost 0 bases and 8 bases, there was a span of 13 bases.

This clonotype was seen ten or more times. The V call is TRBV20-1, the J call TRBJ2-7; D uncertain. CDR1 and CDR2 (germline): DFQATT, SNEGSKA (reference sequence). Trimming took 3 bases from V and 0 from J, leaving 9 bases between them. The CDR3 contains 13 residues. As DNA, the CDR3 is TGCAGTGCTAGCTTGGGCTACTCCTACGAGCAGTACTTC. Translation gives CSASLGYSYEQYF.

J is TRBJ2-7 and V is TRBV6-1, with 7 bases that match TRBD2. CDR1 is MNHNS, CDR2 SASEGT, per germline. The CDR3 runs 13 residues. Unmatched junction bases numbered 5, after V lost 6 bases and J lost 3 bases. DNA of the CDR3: TGTGCCAGCAGCAGGGACTACTTCTACGAGCAGTACTTC. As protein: CASSRDYFYEQYF.